This T cell receptor beta chain was identified in a study of T cells in localized non-small cell lung cancer. Study conclusions and caveats: A higher density of T cells in blood coincided with extended overall survival. Compared with tumor, uninvolved adjacent lung displayed greater T cell clonality, ranking highest overall. Adjacent lung was found to contain a median approximately 62 of the top 100 tumor clones.

Produced via immunoSEQ multiplex PCR; TCRdb's table is partial and in-frame only. The repertoire holds around 92,000 clones, with roughly 93% as singletons. The ends lost 5 bases at V and 5 bases at J; junction bases unmatched: 9. The CDR3 covers 15 residues. CDR1 and CDR2 from the germline V gene are SNHLY and FYNNEI. As regards this clone: Antigen: not known.

This clonotype was obtained from a woman aged 40 to 75 with stage II squamous cell lung carcinoma. The source was PBMCs, collected before any cancer treatment. This chain connects TRBV2 to TRBJ2-3, with 8 bases matching TRBD1. The CDR3 region is CASSYPGGSRDTQYF. Written as DNA, the CDR3 is TGTGCCAGCAGTTACCCAGGGGGCAGTAGAGATACGCAGTATTTT.